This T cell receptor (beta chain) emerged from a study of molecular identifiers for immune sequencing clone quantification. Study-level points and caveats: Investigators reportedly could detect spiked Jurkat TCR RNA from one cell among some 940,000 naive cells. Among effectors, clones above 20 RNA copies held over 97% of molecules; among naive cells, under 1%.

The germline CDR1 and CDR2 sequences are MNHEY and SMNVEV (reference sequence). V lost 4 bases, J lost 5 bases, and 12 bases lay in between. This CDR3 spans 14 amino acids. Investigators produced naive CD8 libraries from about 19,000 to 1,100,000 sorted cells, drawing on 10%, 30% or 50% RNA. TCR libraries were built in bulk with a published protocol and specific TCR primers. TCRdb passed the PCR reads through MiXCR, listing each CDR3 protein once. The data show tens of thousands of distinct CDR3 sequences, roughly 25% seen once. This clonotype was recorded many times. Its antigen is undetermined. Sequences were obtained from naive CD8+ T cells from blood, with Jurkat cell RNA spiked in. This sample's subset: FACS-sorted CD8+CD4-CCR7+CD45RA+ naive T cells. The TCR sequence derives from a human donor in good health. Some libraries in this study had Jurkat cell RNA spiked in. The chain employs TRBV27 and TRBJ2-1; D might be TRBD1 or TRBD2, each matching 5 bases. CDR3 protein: CASSSPGPNNEQFF. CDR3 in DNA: TGTGCCAGCAGTTCCCCGGGGCCCAACAATGAGCAGTTCTTC.